This entry lists 12 T cell receptor beta chains sequenced from one sample in a study of cytomegalovirus exposure and HLA in healthy donors. The PCR employed 60 Vbeta primers together with 13 Jbeta primers. Here immunoSEQ multiplex PCR was the method, and the copy in TCRdb shows in-frame clones only, minus some. This table holds 100,000 or so clones, 75% to 90% found once. The source material was PBMCs. Every receptor here comes from a man aged 35 to 55 in good health and CMV-seronegative.

V usage is TRBV5-1 and J usage is TRBJ2-5; 10 positions match TRBD2. Germline CDR1 and CDR2: SGHRS and YFSETQ. V lost 0 bases and J lost 11; bases outside the gene matches: 13. The CDR3 is 16 residues long. In nucleotides, the CDR3 is TGCGCCAGCAGCTTGGATTATCAGCGGGGGGGCCGGGAGCAGTACTTC. It is translated as CASSLDYQRGGREQYF.

The chain couples TRBV7-9 to TRBJ2-3, with D possibly matching TRBD2 (6 bases). Trimming pared 4 bases from V and 4 bases from J, leaving 9 bases between. Germline CDR1 reads SEHNR; CDR2 reads FQNEAQ (reference sequence). The CDR3 extends over 13 amino acids. The CDR3 here is CASSSLAADTQYF. The DNA for the CDR3 is TGTGCCAGCAGCTCCTTAGCGGCAGATACGCAGTATTTT.

The rearrangement links TRBV11-2 to TRBJ2-3, with no clear D. The ends were cut back, 8 bases at V and 5 bases at J, with 11 bases in the middle. Germline loops: CDR1 SGHAT, CDR2 FQNNGV. The CDR3 has 12 residues. The CDR3 region is CASSGSGDTQYF. The DNA of the CDR3 is TGTGCCAGCTCTGGCTCGGGAGATACGCAGTATTTT.

This chain joins TRBV5-1 and TRBJ1-5; 8 bases map to TRBD1. Unmatched junction bases numbered 8, after V lost 7 bases and J lost 2 bases. The V gene's germline CDR1 is SGHRS and CDR2 YFSETQ. The length of the CDR3 is 15 residues. DNA of the CDR3: TGCGCCAGCGGATCGCAGGGGGCCGGCAATCAGCCCCAGCATTTT. As protein: CASGSQGAGNQPQHF.

V is TRBV6-5 and J is TRBJ2-7; D is perhaps TRBD1 (6 bases). CDR3 length equals 15 residues. V lost 4 bases to trimming and J lost 2 bases, with 15 bases between them. Per the germline V gene, CDR1 is MNHEY and CDR2 is SVGAGI. The CDR3 region has the DNA TGTGCCAGCAGTTCTCTGGCCAGGGGCCCCTACGAGCAGTACTTC. As protein: CASSSLARGPYEQYF.

V is TRBV9 and J is TRBJ2-3; no clear D. The V gene's germline CDR1 is SGDLS and CDR2 YYNGEE. This CDR3 spans 12 amino acids. V was cut by 3 bases and J by 5 bases, with 7 bases left in between. The CDR3 loop is CASSANRDTQYF. The CDR3 DNA sequence: TGTGCCAGCAGCGCTAATAGAGATACGCAGTATTTT.

This chain uses TRBV19 with TRBJ1-6; D gene unclear. V was trimmed by 3 bases and J by 7 bases, leaving 7 bases between them. From germline, CDR1 is LNHDA and CDR2 SQIVND (reference sequence). The CDR3 contains 13 residues. In DNA form, the CDR3 reads TGTGCCAGTAGTATTTTAGAGAATTCACCCCTCCACTTT. Protein: CASSILENSPLHF.

V is TRBV5-1 and J is TRBJ2-1, with D maybe TRBD2 (6 bases). There are 15 residues in the CDR3. V lost 4 bases, J lost 2 bases, and 13 bases lay in between. Per germline, CDR1 SGHRS and CDR2 YFSETQ. The CDR3 reads CASSLASDPYNEQFF. The CDR3 DNA follows: TGCGCCAGCAGCCTTGCTAGCGACCCCTACAATGAGCAGTTCTTC. Together with reference TRBV5-1 and TRBJ2-1, the CDR3 gives the full variable domain: KAGVTQTPRYLIKTRGQQVTLSCSPISGHRSVSWYQQTPGQGLQFLFEYFSETQRNKGNFPGRFSGRQFSNSRSEMNVSTLELGDSALYLCASSLASDPYNEQFFGPGTRLTVL.

J is TRBJ2-3 and V is TRBV6-1; 9 nucleotides line up with TRBD1. Germline V gives CDR1 MNHNS, CDR2 SASEGT. Trimming cost V 6 bases and J 4 bases; bases outside gene matches: 8. This CDR3 has 15 residues. CDR3 protein: CASRKPGQGSDTQYF. The CDR3, as DNA: TGTGCCAGCAGGAAACCGGGACAGGGATCAGATACGCAGTATTTT.

V usage is TRBV4-1 and J usage is TRBJ2-1; 7 nucleotides agree with TRBD2. J was trimmed by 0 bases and V by 0 bases; bases with no gene match: 2. This CDR3 spans 16 amino acids. Germline lookup yields CDR1 MGHRA and CDR2 YSYEKL. The CDR3 nucleotides read TGCGCCAGCAGCCAAGATAGACTAGCCTCCTACAATGAGCAGTTCTTC. Encoded protein: CASSQDRLASYNEQFF.

As DNA, the CDR3 is TGTGCCAGCAGCTCGGGACATTGGAACACCGGGGAGCTGTTTTTT. This codes for CASSSGHWNTGELFF. The V call is TRBV7-3, the J call TRBJ2-2; D is possibly TRBD1 (6 bases). The CDR3 is made up of 15 amino acids. Trimming pared 4 bases from V and 1 base from J, leaving 10 bases between. Germline values: CDR1 SGHTA, CDR2 FQGTGA.

As DNA, the CDR3 is TGTGCCAGTAGTTCGGGACTAGAGCAAACCCAGTACTTC. Translation: CASSSGLEQTQYF. V and J are TRBV19 and TRBJ2-5; 8 bases fit TRBD2. The CDR3 is 13 residues long. V lost 5 bases, J lost 8 bases, and 7 bases stayed unmatched. The germline V gene has CDR1 LNHDA and CDR2 SQIVND (reference sequence).